This T cell receptor (beta chain) emerged from a study of identifying expanded T cells in peripheral blood. Findings and caveats of the study: Variance in clone template counts between approximately 2-week samples significantly increased with total template count across all healthy donors. Technical replicates showed around 1.1 changed clones; two weeks 15 to 20; four weeks 19.

Per germline, CDR1 SGHAT and CDR2 FQDESV (reference sequence). The ends were cut back, 6 bases at V and 2 bases at J, with 13 bases in the middle. This CDR3 contains 14 residues. During the collection period, no donor immune events like infections were recorded. The method was immunoSEQ multiplex PCR; TCRdb's version includes in-frame clones alone and lacks a portion of them. The sample consists of under 85,000 clones, about 83% of them appearing once. This clone was counted a single time. The antigen is not known. The chain is built from TRBV11-1 and TRBJ2-5; the D gene is possibly TRBD2 (6 bases). Input material: blood. The TCR sequence derives from a person aged 18 to 75 in good health. DNA for the CDR3: TGTGCCAGCAGTAGGGCGGGGAGACAAGAGACCCAGTACTTC. Protein product: CASSRAGRQETQYF.